This is a list of T cell receptor beta chains from one sample in a study of shared clonotypes between healthy human individuals. Here immunoSEQ multiplex PCR was the method, and the copy in TCRdb shows in-frame clones only, minus some. The sample has some 800,000 clones; roughly 92% are singletons. Sequenced input: naive CD8+ T cells sorted from blood. Receptor source: a man aged 30 to 39 in good health. The CDR3 runs from the conserved cysteine through the conserved F or W. A D gene is named only where the DNA matches it firmly. Clone size is not always given. Where it is, it says once, few, many or a class for expanded clones.

v_gene	d_gene	abundance	j_gene	CDR3aa	CDR3nt
TRBV14	TRBD1	NA	TRBJ1-1	CASSQLGQGFEAFF	TGTGCCAGCAGCCAACTCGGACAGGGGTTTGAAGCTTTCTTT
TRBV11-2	NA	NA	TRBJ2-3	CASSWTVGADTQYF	TGTGCCAGCAGCTGGACAGTCGGGGCAGATACGCAGTATTTT
TRBV7-7	TRBD2	NA	TRBJ2-1	CASSLSPEAGDEQFF	TGTGCTAGCAGCTTATCCCCTGAAGCGGGGGATGAGCAGTTCTTC
TRBV21-1	NA	NA	TRBJ2-3	CASSKARVAGVGGTDTQYF	TGTGCCAGCAGCAAAGCGCGGGTAGCGGGAGTGGGCGGCACAGATACGCAGTATTTT
TRBV7-3	TRBD2	NA	TRBJ2-2	CASSSSLAAANTGELFF	TGTGCCAGCAGCTCCTCTCTAGCGGCCGCGAACACCGGGGAGCTGTTTTTT
TRBV28	TRBD2	NA	TRBJ2-3	CASSFGWREGKDTQYF	TGTGCCAGCAGTTTTGGGTGGCGGGAGGGTAAAGATACGCAGTATTTT
TRBV27	NA	NA	TRBJ2-1	CASSLWLAPNNEQFF	TGTGCCAGCAGTTTGTGGCTAGCGCCGAACAATGAGCAGTTCTTC
TRBV19	NA	NA	TRBJ1-5	CASSMGGGGNQPQHF	TGTGCCAGTAGTATGGGTGGTGGGGGCAATCAGCCCCAGCATTTT
TRBV7-2	NA	once	TRBJ1-2	CASSFSTLYGYTF	TGTGCCAGCAGCTTTAGCACCCTCTATGGCTACACCTTC
TRBV5-6	NA	NA	TRBJ2-6	CASSLGQYSLSGANVLTF	TGTGCCAGCAGCCTAGGACAGTATTCTCTCTCTGGGGCCAACGTCCTGACTTTC